These 11 T cell receptor beta chains came from one sample sequenced in a study of Tregs in tolerant kidney transplant recipients. Assay: immunoSEQ multiplex PCR; the TCRdb copy retains only in-frame clones and omits some. The table records about 64,000 clones, about 89% of them present only once. Mixed chimerism was transient after nonmyeloablative marrow transplants from related graft donors. Sequenced material: CD4+ T cells from blood (PBMCs), taken 6 months after the transplant. The receptors come from a human patient who received a combined kidney and bone marrow transplant. Among the T cells, some may be from the graft donor.

This chain joins TRBV11-3 and TRBJ2-7; TRBD2 matches 8 bases. CDR1 is SGHNT and CDR2 is YENEEA in the germline V gene. This CDR3 contains 12 residues. The junction had 4 bases not matched to a gene; V was cut back by 8 bases and J by 4 bases. The CDR3 nucleotides read TGTGCCAGCCGAGCGGGAGTATACGAGCAGTACTTC. It codes for CASRAGVYEQYF.

The V and J genes are TRBV4-3 and TRBJ2-7; 9 nucleotides align to TRBD2. This CDR3 spans 18 amino acids. The J segment lost 5 bases and the V segment lost 6 bases, leaving 20 bases of the junction unmatched. Germline V lookup: CDR1 LGHNA, CDR2 YSLEER. For the CDR3, the DNA is TGCGCCAGCAGTCAAACAGAAGACGTAGCGGGGGCCCACCACGAGCAGTACTTC. Its protein is CASSQTEDVAGAHHEQYF.

The chain carries TRBV7-6 and TRBJ1-6; D remains unclear. Trimming cost V 2 bases and J 10 bases, with 18 bases left between them. In germline, CDR1 is SGHVS, CDR2 FNYEAQ. The CDR3 length is 16 residues. CDR3 loop: CASSLLRSRNSSPLHF. CDR3 in DNA: TGTGCCAGCAGCTTACTGCGTTCCAGGAATTCATCACCCCTCCACTTT.

V and J are TRBV7-2 and TRBJ2-1, with 9 bases aligning to TRBD1. The length of the CDR3 is 16 residues. The germline CDR1 and CDR2 sequences are SGHTA and FQGNSA. Losses at the gene ends were 2 bases for V and 6 bases for J; bases not matched to a gene: 8. The CDR3 region is CASSLFWGQGSNEQFF. For the CDR3, the DNA is TGTGCCAGCAGCTTATTCTGGGGACAGGGATCCAATGAGCAGTTCTTC.

The genes are TRBV9 and TRBJ2-3; 11 bases agree with TRBD1. The germline V gene has CDR1 SGDLS and CDR2 YYNGEE. V gave up 4 bases and J gave up 5 bases; unmatched junction bases: 12. The CDR3 has 17 residues. The CDR3 loop is CASSPGRGTGGLDTQYF. CDR3 sequence (DNA): TGTGCCAGCAGCCCCGGTAGGGGGACAGGGGGTCTAGATACGCAGTATTTT.

The J gene is TRBJ2-3, the V gene TRBV4-2; 7 bases align to TRBD2. The CDR3 runs to 16 residues. After removal of 0 bases from V and 0 bases from J, the junction contained 3 bases not matched to a gene. The germline V gene has CDR1 LGHNA and CDR2 YNFKEQ. CDR3 protein: CASSQDTSASTDTQYF. Here the CDR3 DNA reads TGTGCCAGCAGCCAAGATACTAGCGCTAGCACAGATACGCAGTATTTT.

The chain combines TRBV27 with TRBJ1-5; D is possibly TRBD1 (5 bases). The V gene's germline CDR1 is MNHEY and CDR2 SMNVEV (reference sequence). The CDR3 is made up of 15 amino acids. Trimming left V 0 bases short and J 3 bases short, with 9 bases between. The chain's CDR3 is CASSLSQGVNQPQHF. The CDR3 nucleotides are TGTGCCAGCAGTTTATCGCAGGGCGTCAATCAGCCCCAGCATTTT.

The chain couples TRBV27 to TRBJ2-7, with 8 bases that match TRBD1. This CDR3 spans 16 amino acids. Germline V gene sequence: CDR1 MNHEY, CDR2 SMNVEV (reference sequence). After removal of 2 bases from V and 5 bases from J, the junction contained 11 bases not matched to a gene. Here the CDR3 DNA reads TGTGCCAGCAGTTTACTCGCAGGGGGCGCTTCCCACGAGCAGTACTTC. Protein product: CASSLLAGGASHEQYF.

The V call is TRBV7-2, the J call TRBJ2-3; 7 bases align to TRBD2. The germline V gene encodes CDR1 SGHTA and CDR2 FQGNSA. The CDR3 length is 15 residues. With V trimmed by 3 bases and J by 3 bases, 6 bases remained unmatched. The CDR3: CASSLQWGGTDTQYF. In nucleotides, the CDR3 is TGTGCCAGCAGCTTGCAGTGGGGGGGAACAGATACGCAGTATTTT.

V and J are TRBV7-2 and TRBJ2-3; TRBD2 aligns across 16 bases. Trimming at V came to 10 bases and at J to 1 base, leaving 5 bases not matched to a gene. Germline CDR1 is SGHTA and CDR2 is FQGNSA. The CDR3 consists of 16 residues. Here the CDR3 DNA reads TGTGCCACCGGGACTAGCGGGGGGGCTGGCACAGATACGCAGTATTTT. Translation: CATGTSGGAGTDTQYF.

J is TRBJ2-1 and V is TRBV7-3; TRBD2 matches at 8 bases. V lost 5 bases and J lost 2; bases outside the gene matches: 5. The CDR3 consists of 15 residues. Germline lookup yields CDR1 SGHTA and CDR2 FQGTGA. The CDR3 sequence: CASSIKREPYNEQFF. CDR3 in DNA: TGTGCCAGCAGCATAAAGCGGGAGCCCTACAATGAGCAGTTCTTC. Filled out from reference TRBV7-3 and TRBJ2-1, the complete variable domain reads GAGVSQTPSNKVTEKGKYVELRCDPISGHTALYWYRQSLGQGPEFLIYFQGTGAADDSGLPNDRFFAVRPEGSVSTLKIQRTERGDSAVYLCASSIKREPYNEQFFGPGTRLTVL.